These 24 T cell receptor beta chains originate from one sample sequenced in a study of OX40 agonist ivuxolimab in advanced cancers. Method: immunoSEQ multiplex PCR; TCRdb's copy keeps in-frame clones and lacks some. The sample consists of 83,000 or so clones, around 84% of them appearing once. Sequenced here: CD4+ or CD8+ T cells sorted from blood, sampled in a trial of the OX40 agonist ivuxolimab. The receptors stem from an adult with an advanced solid tumor such as melanoma, head and neck, liver or kidney cancer.

This clone was picked up a small number of times. The CDR3 DNA reads as TGTGCCAGCAGCTTAGCTGGGACCGAGCAGTACTTC. Protein sequence: CASSLAGTEQYF. The gene calls are TRBV7-9 and TRBJ2-7, with D perhaps given as TRBD1 or TRBD2 (5 bases each). Trimming removed 0 bases at V and 6 bases at J, with 6 bases between. The CDR3 is made up of 12 amino acids. Germline values: CDR1 SEHNR, CDR2 FQNEAQ (reference sequence).

This clone was found once. This sequence joins TRBV5-1 and TRBJ2-1; D not resolved. This CDR3 has 13 amino acids. V was cut by 7 bases and J by 0 bases, with 8 bases left in between. The germline V gene encodes CDR1 SGHRS and CDR2 YFSETQ. The CDR3 here is CASSRISYNEQFF. The CDR3 DNA reads TGCGCCAGCTCCAGGATCTCCTACAATGAGCAGTTCTTC.

There are a few counts of this clone. The chain has TRBV27 and TRBJ1-1; D gene uncertain. With 3 bases removed from V and 4 bases from J, the gap between germline ends came to 12 bases. Looked up from germline, CDR1 is MNHEY and CDR2 is SMNVEV (reference sequence). The CDR3 loop spans 14 amino acids. This chain's CDR3 is CASSFLRGSTEAFF. CDR3 coding DNA: TGTGCCAGCAGTTTTTTGCGGGGATCCACTGAAGCTTTCTTT.

The genes are TRBV6-5 and TRBJ2-2, with 12 bases lining up with TRBD2. V shed 8 bases, J shed 6 bases, and the junction held 4 bases outside the gene matches. CDR1 and CDR2 (germline): MNHEY, SVGAGI. This CDR3 has 14 residues. CDR3 loop: CASGRLAGAGELFF. DNA of the CDR3: TGTGCCAGCGGCCGACTAGCGGGAGCCGGGGAGCTGTTTTTT.

This clone is a singleton in its sample. This chain links TRBV2 with TRBJ2-4, with unresolved D. The CDR3 consists of 15 residues. Germline CDR1 SNHLY, CDR2 FYNNEI. V was clipped by 7 bases and J by 0 bases, with 13 bases between them. CDR3 loop: CASNLTPGAKNIQYF. In DNA, the CDR3 is TGTGCCAGCAACCTTACCCCAGGAGCCAAAAACATTCAGTACTTC. The full variable domain, in which reference TRBV2 and TRBJ2-4 provide the parts outside the CDR3, is EPEVTQTPSHQVTQMGQEVILRCVPISNHLYFYWYRQILGQKVEFLVSFYNNEISEKSEIFDDQFSVERPDGSNFTLKIRSTKLEDSAMYFCASNLTPGAKNIQYFGAGTRLSVL.

V and J are TRBV10-3 and TRBJ2-1; a possible D gene is TRBD1 (6 bases). The CDR3 extends over 14 amino acids. Trimming removed 2 bases at V and 4 bases at J, with 9 bases between. Germline assignment: CDR1 ENHRY and CDR2 SYGVKD. The CDR3 protein is CAISETTGYNEQFF. CDR3 nucleotide sequence: TGTGCCATCAGTGAGACGACAGGATACAATGAGCAGTTCTTC.

This clone was seen once. The chain employs TRBV4-1 and TRBJ1-2, with D possibly TRBD1 on 6 matching bases. The CDR3 spans 14 residues. Trimming removed 0 bases at V and 4 bases at J, with 9 bases between. Germline V lookup: CDR1 MGHRA, CDR2 YSYEKL. The CDR3 sequence is CASSQEGAGYGYTF. CDR3 coding DNA: TGCGCCAGCAGCCAAGAGGGGGCGGGCTATGGCTACACCTTC.

The count of this clone is one. The V call is TRBV2, the J call TRBJ2-1; no reliable D call. CDR1 SNHLY and CDR2 FYNNEI come from the germline V gene. The CDR3 extends over 13 amino acids. V lost 11 bases, J lost 0 bases, and 11 bases lay in between. The CDR3 region is CAHNGLSYNEQFF. The DNA of the CDR3 is TGTGCCCACAATGGGCTCTCCTACAATGAGCAGTTCTTC.

The chain employs TRBV7-9 and TRBJ2-1; no firm D call. V gave up 3 bases and J gave up 7 bases, with 7 bases separating them. Germline loops: CDR1 SEHNR, CDR2 FQNEAQ (reference sequence). This CDR3 has 12 residues. CDR3 sequence: CASSFSTNEQFF. CDR3 DNA: TGTGCCAGCAGCTTCTCAACGAATGAGCAGTTCTTC.

This clone was found a few times. V gene TRBV29-1 combines with J gene TRBJ2-7, with a tentative D call TRBD2 (5 bases). Germline V gene sequence: CDR1 SQVTM, CDR2 ANQGSEA. This CDR3 has 11 residues. CDR3 DNA sequence: TGCCCCACTAGGGATTCCTACGAGCAGTACTTC. The encoded protein is CPTRDSYEQYF.

The rearrangement links TRBV12-5 to TRBJ1-6; D not resolved. This CDR3 has 13 amino acids. Germline assignment: CDR1 LGHNT and CDR2 FRNRAP. V was trimmed by 0 bases and J by 7 bases, leaving 4 bases between them. CDR3 nucleotides: TGTGCTAGTGGTTTGGTATTAAATTCACCCCTCCACTTT. Residues: CASGLVLNSPLHF.

Only one count was recorded for this clone. The CDR3 DNA is TGTGCCAGTAGAGCAGGGGGGGACACTGAAGCTTTCTTT. Encoded protein: CASRAGGDTEAFF. The chain couples TRBV19 to TRBJ1-1; 7 bases match TRBD1. The CDR3 contains 13 residues. Germline V gives CDR1 LNHDA, CDR2 SQIVND (reference sequence). After removal of 6 bases from V and 3 bases from J, the junction contained 4 bases not matched to a gene.

The rearrangement links TRBV6-1 to TRBJ2-7, with 9 bases that match TRBD1. The length of the CDR3 is 15 residues. Germline CDR1 reads MNHNS; CDR2 reads SASEGT. The V segment lost 4 bases and the J segment 2 bases; nucleotides outside the gene matches: 6. The CDR3 nucleotides are TGTGCCAGCAGTGGGAGACAGGGGGTCCCCTACGAGCAGTACTTC. It yields the protein CASSGRQGVPYEQYF.

V usage is TRBV7-9 and J usage is TRBJ1-2; D remains unclear. Trimming shortened V by 6 bases and J by 4 bases, and 12 bases separated the two germline ends. Germline V gene sequence: CDR1 SEHNR, CDR2 FQNEAQ (reference sequence). The CDR3 is made up of 13 amino acids. The DNA for the CDR3 is TGTGCCAGCAGTTTCGGCCAAGCCTATGGCTACACCTTC. As protein: CASSFGQAYGYTF.

This chain links TRBV7-6 with TRBJ2-1; no clear D gene. Germline CDR1 reads SGHVS; CDR2 reads FNYEAQ. Trimming shortened V by 5 bases and J by 0 bases, and 8 bases separated the two germline ends. The CDR3 runs 14 residues. The CDR3 spells CASSPASSYNEQFF. CDR3 coding DNA: TGTGCCAGCAGCCCCGCTAGCTCCTACAATGAGCAGTTCTTC.

The chain has TRBV7-2 and TRBJ2-1; 11 nucleotides align to TRBD2. With V trimmed by 4 bases and J by 5 bases, 7 bases remained unmatched. From germline, CDR1 is SGHTA and CDR2 FQGNSA. The CDR3 extends over 16 amino acids. DNA of the CDR3: TGTGCCAGCAGCTCCCCCCTAGCGGGGGGACACAATGAGCAGTTCTTC. It specifies CASSSPLAGGHNEQFF.

The gene calls are TRBV9 and TRBJ2-1; unclear D gene. Per the germline V gene, CDR1 is SGDLS and CDR2 is YYNGEE. Between the trimmed V and J ends, which lost 0 bases and 5 bases, there was a span of 3 bases. The CDR3 consists of 12 residues. CDR3 nucleotides: TGTGCCAGCAGCGTAGATGACAATGAGCAGTTCTTC. It yields the protein CASSVDDNEQFF.

The V gene is TRBV6-1, the J gene TRBJ1-4; D not resolved. The V gene lost 10 bases and the J gene lost 0 bases, with 12 bases spanning the gap. The CDR3 spans 14 residues. Germline values: CDR1 MNHNS, CDR2 SASEGT. CDR3: CATRLATTNEKLFF. The CDR3 DNA sequence: TGTGCCACCCGATTAGCCACAACTAATGAAAAACTGTTTTTT.

The chain is built from TRBV21-1 and TRBJ2-5; the table's D gene call, TRBD1, was not cross checked with the DNA. TRBV21-1 is a listed pseudogene. This CDR3 contains 14 residues. CDR3 protein: CASSKVAGQETQYF. The CDR3 DNA reads TGTGCCAGCAGCAAGGTTGCAGGTCAAGAGACCCAGTACTTC.

The chain's CDR3 is CASSQGQGYNYGYTF. The CDR3, as DNA: TGCGCCAGCAGTCAAGGACAGGGGTATAACTATGGCTACACCTTC. The rearrangement uses TRBV23-1 and TRBJ1-2; TRBD1 agrees at 9 bases. TRBV23-1 is an ORF, and what it does is uncertain. V lost 2 bases and J lost 1; bases outside the gene matches: 2. CDR3 length: 15 residues.

The chain's CDR3 is CASSTLPTLNTEAFF. The DNA of the CDR3 is TGTGCCAGCAGTACCCTTCCTACTTTGAACACTGAAGCTTTCTTT. The chain is built from TRBV6-5 and TRBJ1-1, with D unclear. Per germline, CDR1 MNHEY and CDR2 SVGAGI. The CDR3 contains 15 residues. With 5 bases removed from V and 0 bases from J, the gap between germline ends came to 13 bases.

This chain connects TRBV14 to TRBJ1-5; D gene uncertain. V was cut by 2 bases and J by 3 bases, with 17 bases left in between. This CDR3 has 17 amino acids. Germline values: CDR1 SGHDN, CDR2 FVKESK. The CDR3 region has the DNA TGTGCCAGCAGCCAAAGGGAGCTGCGACGGAACAATCAGCCCCAGCATTTT. It encodes CASSQRELRRNNQPQHF.

This chain links TRBV9 with TRBJ2-2; TRBD1 matches 12 bases. V was pared by 4 bases and J by 6 bases, with 10 bases of the junction left unmatched. The CDR3 is 17 residues long. In germline, CDR1 is SGDLS, CDR2 YYNGEE. The chain's CDR3 is CASSPMGGQGAAGELFF. The CDR3 DNA is TGTGCCAGCAGCCCCATGGGGGGACAGGGGGCCGCCGGGGAGCTGTTTTTT.

The chain links TRBV2 to TRBJ2-1; tentatively, D is TRBD2 (6 bases). Trimming removed 4 bases from V and 7 bases from J, with 17 bases in between. The germline gives CDR1 SNHLY, CDR2 FYNNEI. There are 15 residues in the CDR3. CDR3: CASSALRKGTNEQFF. DNA of the CDR3: TGTGCCAGCAGTGCCCTCCGGAAGGGGACTAATGAGCAGTTCTTC.